A selection of T cell receptor beta chains follows, all from one sample in a study of T cells expressing NK-cell markers. Reanalyzing the 5' RACE reads, TCRdb keeps one entry per CDR3 protein, without DNA. Its table records hundreds of thousands of distinct CDR3 sequences. The sequenced material came from blood T cells: a sorted CD56 or NKG2C T cell subset, CD4+ or CD8+ T cells, or bulk PBMC T cells (not recorded which). Every receptor here comes from a woman aged 18 to 75 in good health. Both conserved end residues are part of each CDR3. The order of the fields is V gene, J gene, CDR3 protein.

V: TRBV20-1
J: TRBJ2-5
CDR3: CSATGGKGETQYF

V: TRBV7-8
J: TRBJ1-6
CDR3: CASSLDGAWAGNSPLHF

V: TRBV5-4
J: TRBJ2-5
CDR3: CASSAIAGGGETQYF

V: TRBV7-2
J: TRBJ2-7
CDR3: CASSLAGMNSYEQYF

V: TRBV4-3
J: TRBJ1-6
CDR3: CASSQLGAPSPLHF

V: TRBV6-1
J: TRBJ1-1
CDR3: CASSEFPGSAEAFF

V: TRBV6-1
J: TRBJ2-1
CDR3: CASVPLGEKNEQFF

V: TRBV21-1
J: TRBJ2-7
CDR3: CASSKGPLAGWGPYEQYF

V: TRBV6-5
J: TRBJ2-2
CDR3: CASSYPEGTGELFF

V: TRBV9
J: TRBJ2-1
CDR3: CASSRGGAGYNEQFF

V: TRBV7-6
J: TRBJ2-1
CDR3: CASSLVQGHAQPSGYNEQFF

V: TRBV19
J: TRBJ1-5
CDR3: CASNGQGPGGNQPQHF

V: TRBV19
J: TRBJ2-3
CDR3: CASSMGTDTQYF

V: TRBV4-2
J: TRBJ2-3
CDR3: CASSQEEGLGTDTQYF